The 2 T cell receptor beta chains reported below all come from one sample, sequenced in a study of beta chain features in type 1 diabetes. What was sequenced were expressed TCRB transcripts, since all of the isolated RNA had been reverse transcribed. Assay: immunoSEQ multiplex PCR; the TCRdb copy retains only in-frame clones and omits some. The sample carries around 40,000 clones, over 60% recorded once. Their cognate antigens are unknown. Findings and caveats of the study: For Type 1 diabetes patients, all four CD4+ subsets carried TCRB CDR3s that were moderately but significantly shorter.

The specimen was Tregs from blood. These receptors all come from a woman between 18 and 29 years old with type 1 diabetes.

The rearrangement links TRBV2 to TRBJ2-7, with 7 nucleotides matching TRBD2. The CDR3 spans 18 residues. In germline, CDR1 is SNHLY, CDR2 FYNNEI. V dropped 1 base and J dropped 3; count of bases not matched to a gene: 15. CDR3 bases: TGTGCCAGCAGTGAAGGTCCGGGGACTACGAAAATCAGCTACGAGCAGTACTTC. This encodes CASSEGPGTTKISYEQYF.

The chain uses TRBV2 and TRBJ2-7; TRBD1 agrees at 7 bases. The germline V gene encodes CDR1 SNHLY and CDR2 FYNNEI. This CDR3 is built from 15 residues. The V gene end was trimmed by 4 bases and the J gene end by 4 bases; junction bases not matched to a gene: 10. This chain's CDR3 is CASSGRQGISYEQYF. CDR3 nucleotide sequence: TGTGCCAGCAGTGGGAGACAGGGAATTTCGTACGAGCAGTACTTC.